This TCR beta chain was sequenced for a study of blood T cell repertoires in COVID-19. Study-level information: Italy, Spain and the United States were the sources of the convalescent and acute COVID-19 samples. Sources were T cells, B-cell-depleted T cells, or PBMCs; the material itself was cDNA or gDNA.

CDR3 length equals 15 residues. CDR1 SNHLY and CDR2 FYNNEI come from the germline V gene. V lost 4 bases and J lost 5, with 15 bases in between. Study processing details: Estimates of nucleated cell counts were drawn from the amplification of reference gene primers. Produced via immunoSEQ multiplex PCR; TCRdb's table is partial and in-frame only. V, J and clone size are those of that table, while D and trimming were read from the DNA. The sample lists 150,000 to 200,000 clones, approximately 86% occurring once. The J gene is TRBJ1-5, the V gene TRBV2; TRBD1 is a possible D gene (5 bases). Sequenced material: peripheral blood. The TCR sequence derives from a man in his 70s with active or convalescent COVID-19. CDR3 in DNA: TGTGCCAGCAGTGGTGGCCAGGGACTCTATCAGCCCCAGCATTTT. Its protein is CASSGGQGLYQPQHF. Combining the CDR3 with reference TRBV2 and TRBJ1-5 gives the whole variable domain EPEVTQTPSHQVTQMGQEVILRCVPISNHLYFYWYRQILGQKVEFLVSFYNNEISEKSEIFDDQFSVERPDGSNFTLKIRSTKLEDSAMYFCASSGGQGLYQPQHFGDGTRLSIL.